The next 32 T cell receptor beta chains were all read from a single sample in a study of T cells after yellow fever vaccination. TCRdb used MiXCR to reprocess the 5' RACE reads, holding one entry per CDR3 protein. The sample shows more than 300,000 distinct CDR3 sequences, approximately 4% of them seen only once. This specimen consisted of PBMCs, obtained 15 days after the yellow fever booster vaccination. The receptors were sampled from a man aged 18 to 30 who received the YFV17D yellow fever vaccine.

Many counts were recorded for this clonotype. The CDR3 protein is CASSGAVNTAKNIQYF. Here the CDR3 DNA reads TGTGCCAGCAGCGGAGCCGTCAATACAGCCAAAAACATTCAGTACTTC. The rearrangement uses TRBV9 and TRBJ2-4; D is uncertain. The CDR3 is 16 amino acids. The germline V and J ends were trimmed by 3 bases and 0 bases, with 13 bases remaining between them. The germline V gene encodes CDR1 SGDLS and CDR2 YYNGEE.

This clonotype came up many times. This chain links TRBV5-1 with TRBJ1-2; the match to TRBD1 covers 7 bases. Germline loops: CDR1 SGHRS, CDR2 YFSETQ. The CDR3 is made up of 13 amino acids. The V gene end was trimmed by 4 bases and the J gene end by 8 bases; junction bases not matched to a gene: 8. CDR3 amino acids: CASSIPTGKGYTF. The CDR3 coding sequence is TGCGCCAGCAGCATCCCGACAGGGAAAGGCTACACCTTC.

This clonotype showed up many times. V and J are TRBV10-2 and TRBJ1-2; D is perhaps TRBD1 (6 bases). Germline V gene lookup returns CDR1 WSHSY and CDR2 SAAADI. This CDR3 comprises 14 residues. V was cut by 7 bases and J by 5 bases, with 17 bases left in between. The CDR3 reads CASTNAGASYGYTF. CDR3 DNA sequence: TGCGCCAGCACAAACGCAGGGGCGTCGTATGGCTACACCTTC.

This clonotype was picked up many times. This rearrangement joins TRBV7-2 to TRBJ1-2; TRBD1 matches 8 bases. Germline CDR1 is SGHTA and CDR2 is FQGNSA. The CDR3 extends over 14 amino acids. Unmatched junction bases numbered 10, after V lost 5 bases and J lost 8 bases. The DNA of the CDR3 is TGTGCCAGCAGCACCGGACAGGGAGGGTTAGGCTACACCTTC. It encodes CASSTGQGGLGYTF.

This clonotype has at least ten counts. This chain uses TRBV20-1 with TRBJ1-4; D possibly corresponds to TRBD1 (5 bases). This CDR3 is 14 amino acids long. Germline CDR1 DFQATT, CDR2 SNEGSKA (reference sequence). V was clipped by 4 bases and J by 8 bases, with 17 bases between them. The CDR3 nucleotides read TGCAGTGCTACCTCCGGGACCTTGGGGGAAAAACTGTTTTTT. This translates into CSATSGTLGEKLFF.

This clonotype was counted at least ten times. The chain joins TRBV29-1 to TRBJ2-2; D not resolved. The germline V gene encodes CDR1 SQVTM and CDR2 ANQGSEA. The CDR3 contains 13 residues. Trimming stripped 2 bases from V and 4 bases from J, with 8 bases between. This CDR3 is CSVEMVGTGELFF. The CDR3 DNA sequence: TGCAGCGTTGAAATGGTTGGCACCGGGGAGCTGTTTTTT.

The genes are TRBV10-2 and TRBJ2-7; 10 bases line up with TRBD1. The CDR3 consists of 14 residues. V shed 0 bases and J 4 bases; nucleotides not matched to a gene: 0. Germline V CDR1 and CDR2: WSHSY, SAAADI. The CDR3 reads CASSESGQGYEQYF. CDR3 in DNA: TGCGCCAGCAGTGAGTCGGGACAGGGGTACGAGCAGTACTTC.

There are a few counts of this clonotype. The chain joins TRBV7-9 to TRBJ1-2, with D hard to call. V lost 4 bases, J lost 2 bases, and 14 bases lay in between. This CDR3 has 15 residues. The V gene's germline CDR1 is SEHNR and CDR2 FQNEAQ (reference sequence). CDR3 DNA: TGTGCCAGCAGCTCTAGCCACACCAAAAACTATGGCTACACCTTC. It specifies CASSSSHTKNYGYTF.

CDR3 region: CASSLETGAAFF. DNA for the CDR3: TGTGCCAGCAGCTTAGAGACAGGGGCAGCTTTCTTT. The gene calls are TRBV7-2 and TRBJ1-1; 8 bases align to TRBD1. The CDR3 is 12 residues long. Unmatched junction bases numbered 2, after V lost 1 base and J lost 10 bases. CDR1 is SGHTA and CDR2 is FQGNSA in the germline V gene.

This clonotype showed up many times. The chain joins TRBV5-1 to TRBJ2-3; TRBD1 is a possible D gene (6 bases). V was pared by 0 bases and J by 5 bases, with 13 bases between. Looked up from germline, CDR1 is SGHRS and CDR2 is YFSETQ. The CDR3 length is 15 residues. The CDR3: CASSLAGVGGDTQYF. The CDR3 nucleotides read TGCGCCAGCAGCTTGGCAGGGGTCGGAGGAGATACGCAGTATTTT. Supplemented by reference TRBV5-1 and TRBJ2-3, the full variable domain reads KAGVTQTPRYLIKTRGQQVTLSCSPISGHRSVSWYQQTPGQGLQFLFEYFSETQRNKGNFPGRFSGRQFSNSRSEMNVSTLELGDSALYLCASSLAGVGGDTQYFGPGTRLTVL.

The chain joins TRBV11-1 to TRBJ2-5; a weak D match, TRBD2 (5 bases). Germline V gene lookup returns CDR1 SGHAT and CDR2 FQDESV (reference sequence). This CDR3 region has 16 residues. V was trimmed by 5 bases and J by 4 bases, leaving 20 bases between them. CDR3 DNA: TGTGCCAGCAGCCCGGGAATTGGCGGATTTAGAGAGACCCAGTACTTC. It is translated as CASSPGIGGFRETQYF.

This clonotype was recorded at least ten times. DNA of the CDR3: TGTGCCAGCAGCTTAGTACCAGGGGAGCCCCAGCATTTT. As protein: CASSLVPGEPQHF. The chain uses TRBV7-9 and TRBJ1-5, with D perhaps TRBD1 (6 bases). This CDR3 region has 13 residues. Germline assignment: CDR1 SEHNR and CDR2 FQNEAQ (reference sequence). Trimming removed 1 base at V and 8 bases at J, with 9 bases between.

The chain is built from TRBV4-3 and TRBJ2-3; 11 nucleotides match TRBD2. Trimming removed 0 bases from V and 1 base from J; junction bases left unmatched: 6. Germline CDR1 and CDR2: LGHNA and YSLEER. CDR3 length: 18 residues. The CDR3 loop reads CASSQDQMGLAGTDTQYF. The DNA for the CDR3 is TGCGCCAGCAGCCAAGACCAAATGGGACTAGCGGGCACAGATACGCAGTATTTT.

This clonotype was recorded once. This may stem from a read error, because a much larger clone lies one nucleotide away. The chain couples TRBV7-2 to TRBJ1-2; 10 nucleotides align to TRBD1. This CDR3 has 13 residues. Per germline, CDR1 SGHTA and CDR2 FQGNSA. CDR3 in amino acids: CASHSGTGDGHTF. The CDR3 bases are TGTGCCAGCCATTCCGGGACAGGGGATGGCCACACCTTC.

This clonotype was counted many times. The chain recombines TRBV4-3 with TRBJ1-1; no definite D call. Germline V CDR1 and CDR2: LGHNA, YSLEER. The CDR3 has 15 residues. The V end lost 4 bases, the J end lost 1 base, and 13 bases lay between the germline ends. CDR3 loop: CASSLPGAGNTEAFF. The CDR3 region has the DNA TGCGCCAGCAGCCTCCCGGGAGCGGGGAACACTGAAGCTTTCTTT.

This sequence joins TRBV3-1 and TRBJ2-1; perhaps TRBD2 as D (6 bases). V lost 4 bases, J lost 0 bases, and 16 bases lay in between. This CDR3 spans 17 amino acids. The germline V gene encodes CDR1 LGHDT and CDR2 YNNKEL (reference sequence). The CDR3 DNA is TGTGCCAGCAGCCCTCGTGTAGCGGAGAGCTCCTACAATGAGCAGTTCTTC. This sequence encodes CASSPRVAESSYNEQFF.

Ten or more counts support this clonotype. DNA for the CDR3: TGCGCCAGCAGGCCTTTGGGGAGTGCCACTGAAGCTTTCTTT. Amino acids: CASRPLGSATEAFF. The chain is built from TRBV5-1 and TRBJ1-1; D ambiguous. This CDR3 contains 14 residues. CDR1 and CDR2 from the germline V gene are SGHRS and YFSETQ. V was shortened by 5 bases and J by 4 bases, with 15 bases between the two germline ends.

The chain couples TRBV29-1 to TRBJ2-5; unclear D gene. The CDR3 loop spans 13 amino acids. The germline gives CDR1 SQVTM, CDR2 ANQGSEA. Trimming took 3 bases from V and 4 from J, leaving 12 bases between them. As DNA, the CDR3 is TGCAGCGTTGATCCCCGCCTCGGAGAGACCCAGTACTTC. Its protein product is CSVDPRLGETQYF.

The chain uses TRBV7-2 and TRBJ2-7; a possible D gene is TRBD2 (6 bases). The CDR3 is 13 amino acids. The V gene lost 1 base and the J gene lost 5 bases, with 9 bases spanning the gap. Germline V CDR1 and CDR2: SGHTA, FQGNSA. CDR3: CASSLGGADEQYV. CDR3 DNA: TGTGCCAGCAGCTTAGGCGGGGCCGACGAGCAGTACGTC.

The genes are TRBV7-9 and TRBJ2-1; the D is unclear. The germline V gene has CDR1 SEHNR and CDR2 FQNEAQ (reference sequence). The CDR3 has 16 residues. With 4 bases removed from V and 4 bases from J, the gap between germline ends came to 17 bases. CDR3 coding DNA: TGTGCCAGCAGCTCTCTCCGGACGGCTGGATACAATGAGCAGTTCTTC. It yields the protein CASSSLRTAGYNEQFF.

This clonotype has ten or more counts. This chain joins TRBV20-1 and TRBJ2-2; maybe TRBD2 (6 bases). Germline lookup yields CDR1 DFQATT and CDR2 SNEGSKA (reference sequence). The CDR3 runs to 15 residues. Trimming shortened V by 2 bases and J by 4 bases, and 14 bases separated the two germline ends. CDR3 region: CSARTAGRTTGELFF. CDR3 nucleotides: TGCAGTGCTAGAACGGCGGGGAGGACCACCGGGGAGCTGTTTTTT.

The table lists this clonotype with a few counts. V is TRBV11-2 and J is TRBJ2-3; TRBD2 is a possible D gene (5 bases). The V end lost 5 bases, the J end lost 4 bases, and 13 bases lay between the germline ends. This CDR3 region has 14 residues. Germline V CDR1 and CDR2: SGHAT, FQNNGV. The CDR3 DNA is TGTGCCAGCAGCCCATCCACCGGGGCAGATACGCAGTATTTT. Residues: CASSPSTGADTQYF.

This sequence joins TRBV18 and TRBJ2-3; D unclear. V shed 5 bases and J shed 0 bases, with 18 bases lying between them. The CDR3 extends over 17 amino acids. CDR1 and CDR2 from the germline V gene are KGHSH and LQKENI. Here the CDR3 DNA reads TGTGCCAGCTCAACCCCATGGGCCGAGGCTAGCACAGATACGCAGTATTTT. Amino acid sequence: CASSTPWAEASTDTQYF.

DNA for the CDR3: TGTGCCAGCAGCCTGAGTGGGGGGGAAAACAATGAGCAGTTCTTC. It yields the protein CASSLSGGENNEQFF. The chain couples TRBV7-3 to TRBJ2-1; 7 nucleotides agree with TRBD2. CDR1 SGHTA and CDR2 FQGTGA come from the germline V gene. V lost 5 bases to trimming and J lost 5 bases; unmatched junction nucleotides: 9. The CDR3 loop spans 15 amino acids.

Many counts were recorded for this clonotype. The chain uses TRBV5-1 and TRBJ2-3; D is tentatively TRBD1 or TRBD2 (5 bases each). Trimming pared 6 bases from V and 5 bases from J, leaving 19 bases between. Germline CDR1 SGHRS, CDR2 YFSETQ. The CDR3 spans 15 residues. The CDR3 coding sequence is TGCGCCAGCACTACGAATATCGTTGGGGGAGATACGCAGTATTTT. Translating it yields CASTTNIVGGDTQYF.

This clonotype was recorded at least ten times. The chain links TRBV6-1 to TRBJ2-1; D gene uncertain. Germline V gene lookup returns CDR1 MNHNS and CDR2 SASEGT. The V gene lost 7 bases and the J gene lost 8 bases, with 15 bases spanning the gap. This CDR3 contains 13 residues. The CDR3 bases are TGTGCCAGCATCCGGGCCTTGTTCCATGAGCAGTTCTTC. This codes for CASIRALFHEQFF.

This chain joins TRBV20-1 and TRBJ1-6; D perhaps matches TRBD1 (5 bases). Germline V gene data show CDR1 as DFQATT and CDR2 as SNEGSKA (reference sequence). The CDR3 sequence is 12 residues long. Trimming removed 3 bases from V and 7 bases from J, with 7 bases in between. CDR3 residues: CSASGGNSPLHF. The CDR3 nucleotides read TGCAGTGCTAGTGGGGGAAATTCACCCCTCCACTTT.

The chain combines TRBV7-2 with TRBJ2-5, with a possible D match to TRBD2 (6 bases). The CDR3 extends over 14 amino acids. V lost 6 bases and J 5 bases, leaving 16 bases between the germline ends. From germline, CDR1 is SGHTA and CDR2 FQGNSA. The CDR3 nucleotides read TGTGCCAGCAGTCGACTAGGACCGAGGGAGACCCAGTACTTC. Translated: CASSRLGPRETQYF.

This clonotype was found many times. Here the CDR3 reads CASSLWRGNQPQHF. Here the CDR3 DNA reads TGTGCCAGCAGTTTATGGCGCGGCAATCAGCCCCAGCATTTT. V usage is TRBV12-3 or TRBV12-4 and J usage is TRBJ1-5; D is unclear. Between the trimmed V and J ends, which lost 2 bases and 2 bases, there was a span of 7 bases. The CDR3 runs to 14 residues.

The sample holds many counts of this clonotype. The chain links TRBV10-3 to TRBJ1-1, with 8 nucleotides matching TRBD1. The ends lost 11 bases at V and 1 base at J; junction bases unmatched: 6. The CDR3 totals 13 residues. Looked up from germline, CDR1 is ENHRY and CDR2 is SYGVKD. CDR3 DNA: TGTGCCGCGGGACAGGAGGGGAACACTGAAGCTTTCTTT. It is translated as CAAGQEGNTEAFF.

The chain employs TRBV5-5 and TRBJ1-2; 7 bases match TRBD1. V lost 4 bases and J lost 7; bases outside the gene matches: 13. Germline CDR1 reads SGHKS; CDR2 reads YYEKEE (reference sequence). CDR3 size: 15 residues. DNA of the CDR3: TGTGCCAGCAGCATGATCCCCGGGACAGTGAGTGGCTACACCTTC. Translated, it gives CASSMIPGTVSGYTF.

This clonotype was recorded many times. The chain combines TRBV5-4 with TRBJ2-7, with D unresolved. CDR3 length equals 16 residues. The V gene lost 0 bases and the J gene lost 3 bases, with 16 bases spanning the gap. Germline values: CDR1 SGHNT, CDR2 YYREEE (reference sequence). The CDR3 DNA sequence: TGTGCCAGCAGCTTGGGTGGACCTAATTCCCTCTACGAGCAGTACGTC. Its protein product is CASSLGGPNSLYEQYV.